Each of the 24 T cell receptor beta chains below was sequenced from the same sample in a study of T cell responses to AZD1222 COVID-19 vaccine. Clones were read by immunoSEQ multiplex PCR, and TCRdb kept only the in-frame ones, dropping some. The sample lists about 97,000 clones; roughly 90% were seen once. The sample was peripheral blood, taken on day 0 of AZD1222 vaccination. These receptors all stem from an adult in good health.

This chain joins TRBV27 and TRBJ1-5, with D perhaps matching TRBD1 (5 bases). The CDR3 loop spans 17 amino acids. V shed 8 bases and J shed 2 bases, with 22 bases lying between them. Germline CDR1 MNHEY, CDR2 SMNVEV (reference sequence). In nucleotides, the CDR3 is TGTGCCAGCCGCATTTCTTCAGGGAATGGTGGCAATCAGCCCCAGCATTTT. It encodes CASRISSGNGGNQPQHF.

The chain uses TRBV9 and TRBJ1-6; the D is unclear. Germline V gene lookup returns CDR1 SGDLS and CDR2 YYNGEE. The V end was cut by 3 bases, the J end by 10 bases, with 17 bases between. The CDR3 length is 15 residues. The CDR3 DNA follows: TGTGCCAGCAGCGCCCAGATGCAGGCTAACTCACCCCTCCACTTT. Translated, it gives CASSAQMQANSPLHF.

V and J are TRBV6-2 or TRBV6-3 and TRBJ2-7; TRBD1 is a possible D gene (6 bases). The V and J ends lost 6 bases and 0 bases respectively, with 12 bases between them. CDR3 size: 14 residues. Germline V gene lookup returns CDR1 MNHEY and CDR2 SVGEGT. The CDR3 here is CASRYRDTSYEQYF. CDR3 coding DNA: TGTGCCAGCAGGTACCGGGACACCTCCTACGAGCAGTACTTC.

V is TRBV30 and J is TRBJ2-6, with D unresolved. The CDR3 covers 14 residues. From germline, CDR1 is GTSNPN and CDR2 SVGIG (reference sequence). The V gene lost 0 bases and the J gene lost 4 bases, with 7 bases spanning the gap. In DNA, the CDR3 is TGTGCCTGGAGTGTAGTTCTCGGGGCCAACGTCCTGACTTTC. Protein sequence: CAWSVVLGANVLTF.

This clone was found once. This rearrangement joins TRBV12-3 or TRBV12-4 to TRBJ2-7; D remains unclear. V was shortened by 3 bases and J by 6 bases, with 9 bases between the two germline ends. The CDR3 runs 12 residues. CDR3 residues: CASSFVQFEQYF. Written as DNA, the CDR3 is TGTGCCAGCAGTTTTGTTCAGTTCGAGCAGTACTTC.

The CDR3 nucleotides read TGTGCCAGCAGTTTACGGTGGAATCAGCCCCAGCATTTT. This sequence encodes CASSLRWNQPQHF. The V and J genes are TRBV28 and TRBJ1-5; D remains ambiguous. Germline V lookup: CDR1 MDHEN, CDR2 SYDVKM. The CDR3 has 13 amino acids. Trimming removed 2 bases from V and 4 bases from J, with 6 bases in between. Full variable domain (missing parts from reference TRBV28 and TRBJ1-5): DVKVTQSSRYLVKRTGEKVFLECVQDMDHENMFWYRQDPGLGLRLIYFSYDVKMKEKGDIPEGYSVSREKKERFSLILESASTNQTSMYLCASSLRWNQPQHFGDGTRLSIL.

V gene TRBV28 combines with J gene TRBJ2-5, with 8 nucleotides matching TRBD2. The CDR3 extends over 14 amino acids. From germline, CDR1 is MDHEN and CDR2 SYDVKM. The trim removed 8 bases at V and 2 bases at J, leaving 7 bases unmatched. The CDR3 bases are TGTGCCAGCTTGCGTGCGGGGGGACAAGAGACCCAGTACTTC. Translation: CASLRAGGQETQYF.

This chain links TRBV6-5 with TRBJ2-2, with D hard to call. The CDR3 spans 10 residues. Germline V CDR1 and CDR2: MNHEY, SVGAGI. V was cut by 7 bases and J by 5 bases, with 2 bases left in between. In nucleotides, the CDR3 is TGTGCCAGCATTACCGGGGAGCTGTTTTTT. It specifies CASITGELFF.

This clone was detected once. The chain is built from TRBV19 and TRBJ2-1; 9 bases align to TRBD2. The ends lost 3 bases at V and 5 bases at J; junction bases unmatched: 2. The germline V gene has CDR1 LNHDA and CDR2 SQIVND (reference sequence). The CDR3 runs 14 residues. For the CDR3, the DNA is TGTGCCAGTAGTATTAGCGGGGGACACAATGAGCAGTTCTTC. Translating it yields CASSISGGHNEQFF. Variable domain in full (rest from reference TRBV19 and TRBJ2-1): DGGITQSPKYLFRKEGQNVTLSCEQNLNHDAMYWYRQDPGQGLRLIYYSQIVNDFQKGDIAEGYSVSREKKESFPLTVTSAQKNPTAFYLCASSISGGHNEQFFGPGTRLTVL.

This chain connects TRBV12-3 or TRBV12-4 to TRBJ1-5; D is unclear. The V and J ends lost 3 bases and 4 bases respectively, with 7 bases between them. The CDR3 contains 13 residues. CDR3 DNA: TGTGCCAGCAGTTTTATTGAGAATCAGCCCCAGCATTTT. This translates into CASSFIENQPQHF.

The chain carries TRBV28 and TRBJ2-6; the D is unclear. The CDR3 is 16 amino acids. Between the trimmed V and J ends, which lost 8 bases and 0 bases, there was a span of 14 bases. Germline lookup yields CDR1 MDHEN and CDR2 SYDVKM. This CDR3 reads CASAATRTSGANVLTF. The CDR3 bases are TGTGCCAGCGCAGCGACCCGGACCTCTGGGGCCAACGTCCTGACTTTC. Together with reference TRBV28 and TRBJ2-6, the CDR3 gives the full variable domain: DVKVTQSSRYLVKRTGEKVFLECVQDMDHENMFWYRQDPGLGLRLIYFSYDVKMKEKGDIPEGYSVSREKKERFSLILESASTNQTSMYLCASAATRTSGANVLTFGAGSRLTVL.

V and J are TRBV5-1 and TRBJ1-2; D gene uncertain. The CDR3 runs to 13 residues. Trimming took 0 bases from V and 8 from J, leaving 11 bases between them. Germline V gene data show CDR1 as SGHRS and CDR2 as YFSETQ. CDR3 nucleotides: TGCGCCAGCAGCTTGGCCGGGTTGGGCGGCTACACCTTC. Amino acid sequence: CASSLAGLGGYTF.

The rearrangement joins TRBV6-5 to TRBJ1-3; the D is unclear. CDR3 length equals 15 residues. Germline lookup yields CDR1 MNHEY and CDR2 SVGAGI. The V and J ends lost 8 bases and 0 bases respectively, with 14 bases between them. CDR3 DNA sequence: TGTGCCAGCCGGGCGGCGGCGAGCTCTGGAAACACCATATATTTT. Protein: CASRAAASSGNTIYF.

This clone has a single count. The chain uses TRBV6-5 and TRBJ2-2; 8 nucleotides line up with TRBD1. The germline gives CDR1 MNHEY, CDR2 SVGAGI. Trimming at V came to 8 bases and at J to 4 bases, leaving 6 bases not matched to a gene. The CDR3 runs to 14 residues. This CDR3 reads CASRQGPSTGELFF. The CDR3 region has the DNA TGTGCCAGCCGACAGGGGCCGTCCACCGGGGAGCTGTTTTTT.

This clone was seen only a few times. The V call is TRBV10-1, the J call TRBJ2-7; D call uncertain. The germline gives CDR1 WNHNN, CDR2 SYGVQD (reference sequence). The CDR3 spans 11 residues. V lost 4 bases and J lost 3, with 4 bases in between. The chain's CDR3 is CASSAGYEQYF. As DNA, the CDR3 is TGCGCCAGCAGTGCCGGCTACGAGCAGTACTTC.

The chain combines TRBV18 with TRBJ1-4; 8 bases are shared with TRBD1. CDR1 is KGHSH, CDR2 LQKENI, per germline. The trim removed 3 bases at V and 8 bases at J, leaving 14 bases unmatched. The CDR3 length is 17 residues. As DNA, the CDR3 is TGTGCCAGCTCACCGAAAATTTCCGGGACAGGAGTCGAAAAACTGTTTTTT. Translation: CASSPKISGTGVEKLFF.

This chain links TRBV2 with TRBJ1-1; TRBD1 matches 7 bases. Germline V gives CDR1 SNHLY, CDR2 FYNNEI. The CDR3 covers 13 residues. Unmatched junction bases numbered 2, after V lost 6 bases and J lost 1 base. Here the CDR3 reads CASRRQGNTEAFF. DNA for the CDR3: TGTGCCAGCAGAAGACAGGGGAACACTGAAGCTTTCTTT.

The chain has TRBV2 and TRBJ2-1, with 8 bases lining up with TRBD1. Per the germline V gene, CDR1 is SNHLY and CDR2 is FYNNEI. The ends lost 6 bases at V and 5 bases at J; junction bases unmatched: 15. The CDR3 covers 17 residues. In DNA form, the CDR3 reads TGTGCCAGCAGCAAATTCTTGACAGGGGTCTACAACAATGAGCAGTTCTTC. Its protein is CASSKFLTGVYNNEQFF. Based on the CDR3 plus reference TRBV2 and TRBJ2-1, the full variable domain is EPEVTQTPSHQVTQMGQEVILRCVPISNHLYFYWYRQILGQKVEFLVSFYNNEISEKSEIFDDQFSVERPDGSNFTLKIRSTKLEDSAMYFCASSKFLTGVYNNEQFFGPGTRLTVL.

The CDR3 sequence is CAISDPPGLPVGEQFF. DNA of the CDR3: TGTGCCATCAGTGACCCGCCGGGACTACCCGTCGGTGAGCAGTTCTTC. The genes are TRBV10-3 and TRBJ2-1, with TRBD2 matching 7 bases. The CDR3 spans 16 residues. Germline CDR1 reads ENHRY; CDR2 reads SYGVKD. V trimming: 3 bases; J trimming: 9 bases; junction bases outside the gene matches: 14.

The genes are TRBV18 and TRBJ1-2; TRBD1 might be the D (5 bases). This CDR3 region has 13 residues. Germline CDR1 is KGHSH and CDR2 is LQKENI. Trimming took 3 bases from V and 8 from J, leaving 13 bases between them. CDR3 protein: CASSPEGYQGYTF. The DNA for the CDR3 is TGTGCCAGCTCACCGGAGGGGTATCAAGGCTACACCTTC.

This chain joins TRBV5-1 and TRBJ1-1, with D perhaps TRBD1 (5 bases). Germline CDR1 and CDR2: SGHRS and YFSETQ. V was cut by 4 bases and J by 7 bases, with 23 bases left in between. The CDR3 totals 16 residues. CDR3 sequence (DNA): TGCGCCAGCAGCCCCCGGTCGGGGGGAGAAGTTAGTGAAGCTTTCTTT. It encodes CASSPRSGGEVSEAFF. Full variable domain (rest looked up from reference TRBV5-1 and TRBJ1-1): KAGVTQTPRYLIKTRGQQVTLSCSPISGHRSVSWYQQTPGQGLQFLFEYFSETQRNKGNFPGRFSGRQFSNSRSEMNVSTLELGDSALYLCASSPRSGGEVSEAFFGQGTRLTVV.

This clone appeared once. The V gene is TRBV6-5, the J gene TRBJ1-1; tentatively, D is TRBD1 (6 bases). Looked up from germline, CDR1 is MNHEY and CDR2 is SVGAGI. V dropped 4 bases and J dropped 1 base, with 10 bases sitting between them. CDR3 length: 14 residues. This CDR3 is CASSSYRENTEAFF. CDR3 bases: TGTGCCAGCAGTTCCTACAGGGAGAACACTGAAGCTTTCTTT.

Within the sample, this clone is medium-sized. The chain joins TRBV19 to TRBJ2-1; D remains ambiguous. CDR3 length: 14 residues. The germline gives CDR1 LNHDA, CDR2 SQIVND (reference sequence). The germline V and J ends were trimmed by 4 bases and 1 base, with 8 bases remaining between them. The DNA of the CDR3 is TGTGCCAGTAGTAGCACAGATTCCTACAATGAGCAGTTCTTC. The encoded protein is CASSSTDSYNEQFF.

This chain connects TRBV18 to TRBJ1-2; TRBD1 is a possible D gene (6 bases). This CDR3 has 15 amino acids. The V end lost 3 bases, the J end lost 5 bases, and 16 bases lay between the germline ends. Germline assignment: CDR1 KGHSH and CDR2 LQKENI. As DNA, the CDR3 is TGTGCCAGCTCACCTGGAGCTGGGGGCGCTTATGGCTACACCTTC. Translated: CASSPGAGGAYGYTF.